Listed below are T cell receptor beta chains from one sample, sequenced in a study of cytomegalovirus exposure and HLA in healthy donors. TCRdb's copy holds only in-frame clones and misses some; the assay was immunoSEQ multiplex PCR. Found here are roughly 43,000 clones, under 65% of them singletons; the top ten hold about 8.7%. Sequenced: PBMCs. All receptors come from a human donor in good health. Each CDR3 is given with its conserved first and last residue. A D gene is named only where the DNA matches it firmly. The listing skips clone size in some rows; elsewhere it reads once, few, many or a size class.

d_call,j_call,clone_size,v_call,cdr3_nt,cdr3_aa
.,TRBJ2-2,.,TRBV30,TGTGCCTGGCGGCGACTACCGAACACCGGGGAGCTGTTTTTT,CAWRRLPNTGELFF
.,TRBJ2-5,.,TRBV19,TGTGCCAGTAGTGTCGACAGTCGGAAGACCCAGTACTTC,CASSVDSRKTQYF
.,TRBJ2-3,.,TRBV5-4,TGTGCCAGCAGCTTGAAGCGCACAGATACGCAGTATTTT,CASSLKRTDTQYF
.,TRBJ2-1,few,TRBV7-2,TGTGCCAGCAGCTCACGGACTCGGGCTGAGCAGTTCTTC,CASSSRTRAEQFF
.,TRBJ1-3,.,TRBV4-3,TGCGCCAGCAGCCAAGCTAGCAGCTCTGGAAACACCATATATTTT,CASSQASSSGNTIYF
TRBD1,TRBJ1-5,few,TRBV28,TGTGCCAGCAGTTTCCCATGGCAGGGGGCGTTGAGTTCTTCTGACAATCAGCCCCAGCATTTT,CASSFPWQGALSSSDNQPQHF
.,TRBJ2-2,.,TRBV4-1,TGCGCCAGCAGCCAAGACCGAGGTATGGACACCGGGGAGCTGTTTTTT,CASSQDRGMDTGELFF
TRBD1,TRBJ1-2,.,TRBV6-1,TGTGCCAGCAGTGTGACAGGGGGTATCAACTATGGCTACACCTTC,CASSVTGGINYGYTF
TRBD2,TRBJ2-5,.,TRBV6-6,TGTGCCACCCTAGCGGGGGGTTTCCAAGAGACCCAGTACTTC,CATLAGGFQETQYF
.,TRBJ2-4,.,TRBV28,TGTGCCAGTATGACAGTGGCTACCAACATTCAGTACTTC,CASMTVATNIQYF
.,TRBJ1-5,.,TRBV5-8,TGTGCCAGCAGCTTGGGAGATCGTATGAATCAGCCCCAGCATTTT,CASSLGDRMNQPQHF
.,TRBJ1-4,.,TRBV6-6,TGTGCCAGCAGTTACCTCAATGAAAAACTGTTTTTT,CASSYLNEKLFF
.,TRBJ2-7,.,TRBV5-1,TGCGCCAGCAGCTTGAACCCGACTAGTAACGAGCAGTACTTC,CASSLNPTSNEQYF